Each of the 20 T cell receptor beta chains below was sequenced from the same sample in a study of early T cells in non-severe SARS-CoV-2 infection. TCRdb passed the 5' RACE reads through MiXCR, listing each CDR3 protein once. The table has 45,000 to 75,000 distinct CDR3 sequences, 10% to 15% seen once. The sample taken for sequencing was whole blood. The origin of the receptors is an adult who was a healthcare worker with PCR-confirmed SARS-CoV-2 infection or an uninfected control (not recorded which).

The chain has TRBV11-2 and TRBJ1-1; maybe TRBD1 (5 bases). CDR1 is SGHAT, CDR2 FQNNGV, per germline. V was pared by 5 bases and J by 1 base, with 14 bases between. The CDR3 is 15 residues long. The chain's CDR3 is CASSPLEGQNTEAFF. The CDR3 bases are TGTGCCAGCAGCCCTTTGGAGGGGCAGAACACTGAAGCTTTCTTT.

The sample holds a few counts of this clonotype. The gene calls are TRBV14 and TRBJ2-3, with D possibly TRBD2 on 7 matching bases. CDR3 size: 16 residues. Germline V gene lookup returns CDR1 SGHDN and CDR2 FVKESK. The ends were cut back, 0 bases at V and 6 bases at J, with 16 bases in the middle. DNA of the CDR3: TGTGCCAGCAGCCAAGATCGCGGGGGCGATACCGATACGCAGTATTTT. Translating gives CASSQDRGGDTDTQYF.

This chain joins TRBV5-4 and TRBJ2-7; unclear D gene. Trimming removed 0 bases at V and 2 bases at J, with 6 bases between. Germline assignment: CDR1 SGHNT and CDR2 YYREEE (reference sequence). The CDR3 has 13 amino acids. The CDR3 sequence: CASSLEATYEQYF. For the CDR3, the DNA is TGTGCCAGCAGCTTGGAGGCGACCTACGAGCAGTACTTC.

The V gene is TRBV5-5, the J gene TRBJ1-5; the D is unclear. The V gene's germline CDR1 is SGHKS and CDR2 YYEKEE (reference sequence). V lost 0 bases to trimming and J lost 0 bases, with 7 bases between them. The CDR3 has 15 residues. The CDR3 region is CASSLDAYSNQPQHF. The CDR3 bases are TGTGCCAGCAGCTTGGACGCTTATAGCAATCAGCCCCAGCATTTT. Combining the CDR3 with reference TRBV5-5 and TRBJ1-5 gives the whole variable domain DAGVTQSPTHLIKTRGQQVTLRCSPISGHKSVSWYQQVLGQGPQFIFQYYEKEERGRGNFPDRFSARQFPNYSSELNVNALLLGDSALYLCASSLDAYSNQPQHFGDGTRLSIL.

This clonotype has a handful of counts. The CDR3 sequence: CAITRGSGREAGELFF. The DNA of the CDR3 is TGTGCCATCACCCGAGGCAGCGGGAGGGAAGCCGGGGAGCTGTTTTTT. The chain links TRBV10-3 to TRBJ2-2, with 10 positions matching TRBD2. The CDR3 contains 16 residues. The V gene end was trimmed by 7 bases and the J gene end by 6 bases; junction bases not matched to a gene: 11. Germline lookup yields CDR1 ENHRY and CDR2 SYGVKD.

The chain uses TRBV28 and TRBJ2-3; D remains unclear. Germline V gene sequence: CDR1 MDHEN, CDR2 SYDVKM. CDR3 length: 17 residues. V lost 6 bases to trimming and J lost 1 base, with 20 bases between them. CDR3 residues: CASSLMPSVGRTDTQYF. DNA of the CDR3: TGTGCCAGCAGCCTCATGCCCTCCGTAGGGCGCACAGATACGCAGTATTTT.

The table lists this clonotype with many counts. The rearrangement joins TRBV11-2 to TRBJ1-5, with D uncertain. The germline gives CDR1 SGHAT, CDR2 FQNNGV. V was shortened by 6 bases and J by 3 bases, with 9 bases between the two germline ends. This CDR3 has 13 amino acids. CDR3 loop: CASSLDLNQPQHF. CDR3 DNA sequence: TGTGCCAGCAGTTTGGACCTCAATCAGCCCCAGCATTTT.

The chain uses TRBV7-2 and TRBJ2-5, with D maybe TRBD2 (5 bases). CDR1 and CDR2 (germline): SGHTA, FQGNSA. Between the trimmed V and J ends, which lost 3 bases and 5 bases, there was a span of 7 bases. The CDR3 consists of 12 residues. CDR3 sequence: CASSFTRETQYF. In DNA, the CDR3 is TGTGCCAGCAGCTTTACTAGGGAGACCCAGTACTTC.

This clonotype has more than one count but fewer than ten. The chain joins TRBV19 to TRBJ2-7; 11 positions agree with TRBD2. Germline V gene data show CDR1 as LNHDA and CDR2 as SQIVND (reference sequence). The CDR3 is 16 amino acids. V was clipped by 0 bases and J by 4 bases; unmatched bases: 5. As DNA, the CDR3 is TGTGCCAGTAGTATAGAACTAGCGGGAGTGGGATACGAGCAGTACTTC. Amino acids: CASSIELAGVGYEQYF.

The chain recombines TRBV28 with TRBJ2-3; D may match TRBD1 or TRBD2 (5 bases each). Germline-derived CDR1 and CDR2 are MDHEN and SYDVKM. V was clipped by 2 bases and J by 2 bases, with 11 bases between them. The CDR3 is 15 amino acids. The DNA of the CDR3 is TGTGCCAGCAGTTTAGGGGGTCAGCTCACAGATACGCAGTATTTT. It yields the protein CASSLGGQLTDTQYF.

This clonotype was detected only a few times. The chain uses TRBV29-1 and TRBJ2-6; D unresolved. Deletions cut 4 bases from V and 0 bases from J, with 4 bases between. Per the germline V gene, CDR1 is SQVTM and CDR2 is ANQGSEA. The CDR3 is 13 residues long. The CDR3 DNA is TGCAGCGTTGCCCTCTCTGGGGCCAACGTCCTGACTTTC. The encoded protein is CSVALSGANVLTF.

The genes are TRBV7-8 and TRBJ1-1; tentative D call: TRBD1 (5 bases). Trimming left V 3 bases short and J 3 bases short, with 11 bases between. The CDR3 covers 14 residues. Per germline, CDR1 SGHVS and CDR2 FQNEAQ. CDR3 sequence reads: CASSLGGMDTEAFF. The CDR3 DNA is TGTGCCAGCAGCTTGGGGGGGATGGACACTGAAGCTTTCTTT.

This clonotype was counted between two and nine times. The rearrangement links TRBV12-3 or TRBV12-4 to TRBJ2-2; D unresolved. The CDR3 has 12 residues. V lost 3 bases to trimming and J lost 7 bases, with 6 bases between them. The CDR3 DNA sequence: TGTGCCAGCAGTTTGAGAGGCGGGGAGCTGTTTTTT. As protein: CASSLRGGELFF.

At least ten counts were recorded for this clonotype. The junction departs from the called germline gene at one end, perhaps through a read error. The V call is TRBV5-1, the J call TRBJ2-1; TRBD2 aligns across 7 bases. The CDR3 loop spans 14 amino acids. Germline loops: CDR1 SGHRS, CDR2 YFSETQ. The CDR3 spells CASSSAGPYDEQFF. In nucleotides, the CDR3 is TGCGCCAGCAGCTCAGCGGGACCCTACGATGAGCAGTTCTTC. The complete variable domain, with remaining parts taken from reference TRBV5-1 and TRBJ2-1, reads KAGVTQTPRYLIKTRGQQVTLSCSPISGHRSVSWYQQTPGQGLQFLFEYFSETQRNKGNFPGRFSGRQFSNSRSEMNVSTLELGDSALYLCASSSAGPYDEQFFGPGTRLTVL.

This chain links TRBV20-1 with TRBJ2-1; a weak D match, TRBD1 (5 bases). Germline V gene lookup returns CDR1 DFQATT and CDR2 SNEGSKA (reference sequence). The CDR3 sequence is 15 residues long. The ends were cut back, 1 base at V and 0 bases at J, with 10 bases in the middle. DNA of the CDR3: TGCAGTGCTAGAGCTGGGGCAGACTCCTACAATGAGCAGTTCTTC. Translated: CSARAGADSYNEQFF.

The chain combines TRBV14 with TRBJ1-2; no clear D gene. Deletions cut 2 bases from V and 8 bases from J, with 12 bases between. CDR3 length: 13 amino acids. Germline V lookup: CDR1 SGHDN, CDR2 FVKESK. CDR3 amino acids: CASSQPRGGGYTF. CDR3 DNA sequence: TGTGCCAGCAGCCAACCAAGAGGCGGCGGCTACACCTTC.

There are a few counts of this clonotype. This chain joins TRBV30 and TRBJ2-7, with 11 bases lining up with TRBD2. The CDR3 is made up of 16 amino acids. Per germline, CDR1 GTSNPN and CDR2 SVGIG (reference sequence). Trimming took 4 bases from V and 3 from J; bases not matched to a gene: 11. The CDR3 spells CAWTPPGTSGYYEQYF. The CDR3 DNA reads TGTGCCTGGACCCCACCCGGGACTAGCGGTTACTACGAGCAGTACTTC.

This clonotype occurred a few times. The J gene is TRBJ2-1, the V gene TRBV5-6, with D maybe TRBD2 (6 bases). Germline V lookup: CDR1 SGHDT, CDR2 YYEEEE. Between the trimmed V and J ends, which lost 2 bases and 10 bases, there was a span of 13 bases. The CDR3 length is 13 residues. CDR3 sequence reads: CASSLMWGREQFF. The CDR3 nucleotides read TGTGCCAGCAGCTTAATGTGGGGGAGGGAGCAGTTCTTC.

This clonotype was detected a few times. The V and J genes are TRBV14 and TRBJ2-3, with D hard to call. The CDR3 consists of 17 residues. V was trimmed by 0 bases and J by 4 bases, leaving 17 bases between them. Germline-derived CDR1 and CDR2 are SGHDN and FVKESK. The CDR3 coding sequence is TGTGCCAGCAGCCAAGATCCATGGCAGAGAGATTCAGATACGCAGTATTTT. Encoded protein: CASSQDPWQRDSDTQYF.

The chain combines TRBV5-1 with TRBJ2-1, with D maybe TRBD2 (5 bases). Trimming shortened V by 0 bases and J by 3 bases, and 13 bases separated the two germline ends. The CDR3 is made up of 16 amino acids. Per germline, CDR1 SGHRS and CDR2 YFSETQ. Here the CDR3 reads CASSLVGGLHYNEQFF. Written as DNA, the CDR3 is TGCGCCAGCAGCTTGGTGGGCGGGCTCCACTACAATGAGCAGTTCTTC.